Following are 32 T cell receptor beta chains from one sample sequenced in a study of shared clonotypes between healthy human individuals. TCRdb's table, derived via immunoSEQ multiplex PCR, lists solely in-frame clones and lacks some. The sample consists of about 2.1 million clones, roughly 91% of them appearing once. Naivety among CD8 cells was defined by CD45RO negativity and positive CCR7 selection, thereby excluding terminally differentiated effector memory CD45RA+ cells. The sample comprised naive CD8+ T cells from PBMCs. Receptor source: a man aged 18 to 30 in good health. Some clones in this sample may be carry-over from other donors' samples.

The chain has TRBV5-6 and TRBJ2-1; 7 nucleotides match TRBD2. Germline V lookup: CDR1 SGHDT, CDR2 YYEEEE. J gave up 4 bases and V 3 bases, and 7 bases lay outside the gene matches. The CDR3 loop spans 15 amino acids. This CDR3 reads CASSWDYQEYNEQFF. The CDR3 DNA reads TGTGCCAGCAGCTGGGACTACCAAGAGTACAATGAGCAGTTCTTC.

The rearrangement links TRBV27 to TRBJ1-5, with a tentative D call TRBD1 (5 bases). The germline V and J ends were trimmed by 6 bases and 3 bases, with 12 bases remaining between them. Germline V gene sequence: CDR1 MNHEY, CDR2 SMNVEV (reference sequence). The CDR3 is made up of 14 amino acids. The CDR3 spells CASSWGVNNQPQHF. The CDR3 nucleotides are TGTGCCAGCAGCTGGGGCGTGAACAATCAGCCCCAGCATTTT.

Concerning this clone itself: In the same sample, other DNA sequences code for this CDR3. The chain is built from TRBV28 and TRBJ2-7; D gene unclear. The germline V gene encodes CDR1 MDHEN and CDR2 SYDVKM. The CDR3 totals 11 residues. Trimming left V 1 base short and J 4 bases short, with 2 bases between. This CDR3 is CASSLLYEQYF. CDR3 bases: TGTGCCAGCAGTTTATTGTACGAGCAGTACTTC.

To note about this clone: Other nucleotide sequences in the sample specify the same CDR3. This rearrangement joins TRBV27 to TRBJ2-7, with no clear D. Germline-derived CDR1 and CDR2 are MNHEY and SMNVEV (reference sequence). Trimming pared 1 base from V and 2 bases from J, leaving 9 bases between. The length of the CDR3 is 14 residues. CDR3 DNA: TGTGCCAGCAGTTTATTGGGCGCCACCTACGAGCAGTACTTC. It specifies CASSLLGATYEQYF.

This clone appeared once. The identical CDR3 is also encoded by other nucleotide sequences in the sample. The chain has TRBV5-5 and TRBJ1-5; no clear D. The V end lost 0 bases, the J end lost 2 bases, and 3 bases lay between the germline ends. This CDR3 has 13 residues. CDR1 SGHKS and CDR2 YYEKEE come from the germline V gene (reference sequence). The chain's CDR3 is CASSLVGNQPQHF. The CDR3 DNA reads TGTGCCAGCAGCTTGGTGGGCAATCAGCCCCAGCATTTT. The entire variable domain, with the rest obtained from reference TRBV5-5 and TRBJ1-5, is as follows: DAGVTQSPTHLIKTRGQQVTLRCSPISGHKSVSWYQQVLGQGPQFIFQYYEKEERGRGNFPDRFSARQFPNYSSELNVNALLLGDSALYLCASSLVGNQPQHFGDGTRLSIL.

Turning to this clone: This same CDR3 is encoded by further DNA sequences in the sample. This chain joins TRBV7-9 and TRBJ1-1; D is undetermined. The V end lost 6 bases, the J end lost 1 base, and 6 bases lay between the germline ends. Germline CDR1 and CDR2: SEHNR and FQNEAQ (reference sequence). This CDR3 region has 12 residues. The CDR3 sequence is CASRRGNTEAFF. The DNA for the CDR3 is TGTGCCAGCAGACGAGGGAACACTGAAGCTTTCTTT. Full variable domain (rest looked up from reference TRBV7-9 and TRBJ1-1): DTGVSQNPRHKITKRGQNVTFRCDPISEHNRLYWYRQTLGQGPEFLTYFQNEAQLEKSRLLSDRFSAERPKGSFSTLEIQRTEQGDSAMYLCASRRGNTEAFFGQGTRLTVV.

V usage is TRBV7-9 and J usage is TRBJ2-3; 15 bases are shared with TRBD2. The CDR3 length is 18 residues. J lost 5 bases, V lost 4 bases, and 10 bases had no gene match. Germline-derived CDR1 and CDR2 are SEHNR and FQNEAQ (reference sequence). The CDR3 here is CASSYDPRTSGRGDTQYF. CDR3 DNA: TGTGCCAGCAGCTACGACCCGAGGACTAGCGGGAGGGGAGATACGCAGTATTTT.

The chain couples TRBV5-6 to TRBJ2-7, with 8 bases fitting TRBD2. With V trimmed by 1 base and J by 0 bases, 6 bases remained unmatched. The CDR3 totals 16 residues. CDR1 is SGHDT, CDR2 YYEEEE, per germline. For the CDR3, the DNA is TGTGCCAGCAGCTTGACGGCGGGGGGCTACTCCTACGAGCAGTACTTC. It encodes CASSLTAGGYSYEQYF.

CDR3 residues: CASSFRTSGKVGELFF. For the CDR3, the DNA is TGTGCCAGCAGCTTTAGGACTAGCGGGAAGGTCGGGGAGCTGTTTTTT. This sequence joins TRBV11-3 and TRBJ2-2; 12 nucleotides match TRBD2. Germline V gene data show CDR1 as SGHNT and CDR2 as YENEEA. The V and J ends lost 3 bases and 7 bases, in that order; junction bases with no gene match: 6. The CDR3 is 16 amino acids.

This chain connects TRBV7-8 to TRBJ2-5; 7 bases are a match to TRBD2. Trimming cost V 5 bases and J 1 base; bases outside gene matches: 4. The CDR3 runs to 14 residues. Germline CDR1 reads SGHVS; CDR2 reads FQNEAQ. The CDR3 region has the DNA TGTGCCAGCAGCCCCGGGGGGTTCCAAGAGACCCAGTACTTC. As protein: CASSPGGFQETQYF.

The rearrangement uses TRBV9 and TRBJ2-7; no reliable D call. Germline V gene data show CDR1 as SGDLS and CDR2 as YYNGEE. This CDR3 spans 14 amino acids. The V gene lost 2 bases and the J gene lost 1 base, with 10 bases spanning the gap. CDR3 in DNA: TGTGCCAGCAGCGTCAAGGACGGGTCCTACGAGCAGTACTTC. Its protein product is CASSVKDGSYEQYF.

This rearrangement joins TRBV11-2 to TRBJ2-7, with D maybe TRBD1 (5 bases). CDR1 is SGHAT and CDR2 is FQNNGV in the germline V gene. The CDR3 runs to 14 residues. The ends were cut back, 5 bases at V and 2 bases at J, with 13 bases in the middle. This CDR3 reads CASSIGVGAYEQYF. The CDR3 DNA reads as TGTGCCAGCAGCATAGGAGTAGGGGCCTACGAGCAGTACTTC.

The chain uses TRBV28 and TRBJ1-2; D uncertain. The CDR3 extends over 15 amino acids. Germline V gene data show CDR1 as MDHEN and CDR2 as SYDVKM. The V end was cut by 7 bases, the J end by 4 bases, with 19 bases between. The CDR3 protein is CASMPGFDGRYGYTF. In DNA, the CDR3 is TGTGCCAGCATGCCCGGGTTTGATGGTCGCTATGGCTACACCTTC.

In DNA form, the CDR3 reads TGTGCCAGCAGCTACCACAGGGCCCAGGGCGAGCAGTACTTC. Encoded protein: CASSYHRAQGEQYF. The chain employs TRBV7-8 and TRBJ2-7; possibly TRBD1 for D (6 bases). Germline V gene sequence: CDR1 SGHVS, CDR2 FQNEAQ. V gave up 4 bases and J gave up 6 bases, with 16 bases separating them. The CDR3 totals 14 residues.

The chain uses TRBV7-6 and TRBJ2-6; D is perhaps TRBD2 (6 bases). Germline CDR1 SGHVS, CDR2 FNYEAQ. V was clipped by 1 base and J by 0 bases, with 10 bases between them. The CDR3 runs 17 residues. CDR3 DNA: TGTGCCAGCAGCTTAGGATTGGGGGGCTCTGGGGCCAACGTCCTGACTTTC. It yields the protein CASSLGLGGSGANVLTF.

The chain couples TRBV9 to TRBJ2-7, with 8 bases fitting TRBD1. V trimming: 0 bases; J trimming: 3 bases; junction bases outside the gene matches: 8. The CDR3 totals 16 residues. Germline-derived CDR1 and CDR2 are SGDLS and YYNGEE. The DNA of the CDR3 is TGTGCCAGCAGCGTAGGTACGGACAGGGTGTACTACGAGCAGTACTTC. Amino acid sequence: CASSVGTDRVYYEQYF.

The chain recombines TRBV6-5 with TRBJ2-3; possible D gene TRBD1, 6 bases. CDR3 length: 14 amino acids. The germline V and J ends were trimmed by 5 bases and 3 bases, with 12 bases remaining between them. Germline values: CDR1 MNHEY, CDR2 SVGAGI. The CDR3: CASSDDRPTDTQYF. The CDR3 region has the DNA TGTGCCAGCAGTGACGACAGGCCTACAGATACGCAGTATTTT.

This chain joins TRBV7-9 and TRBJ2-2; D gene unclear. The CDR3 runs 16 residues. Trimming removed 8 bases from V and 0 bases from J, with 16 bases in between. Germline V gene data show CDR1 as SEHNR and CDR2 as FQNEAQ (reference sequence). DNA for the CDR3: TGTGCCAGCGGCCGTTGGGATCGCGCGAACACCGGGGAGCTGTTTTTT. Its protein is CASGRWDRANTGELFF.

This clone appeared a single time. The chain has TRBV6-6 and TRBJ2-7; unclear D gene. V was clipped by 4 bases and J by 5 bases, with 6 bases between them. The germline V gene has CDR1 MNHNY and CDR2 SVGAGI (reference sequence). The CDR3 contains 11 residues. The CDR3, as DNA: TGTGCCAGCAGTTCAACTCACGAGCAGTACTTC. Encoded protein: CASSSTHEQYF.

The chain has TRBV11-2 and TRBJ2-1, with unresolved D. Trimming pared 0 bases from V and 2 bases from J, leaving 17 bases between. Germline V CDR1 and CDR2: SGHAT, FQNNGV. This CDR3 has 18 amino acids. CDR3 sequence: CASSLDHGNLEAYNEQFF. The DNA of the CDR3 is TGTGCCAGCAGCTTAGATCACGGAAACCTTGAAGCCTACAATGAGCAGTTCTTC. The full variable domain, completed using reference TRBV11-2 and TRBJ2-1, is EAGVAQSPRYKIIEKRQSVAFWCNPISGHATLYWYQQILGQGPKLLIQFQNNGVVDDSQLPKDRFSAERLKGVDSTLKIQPAKLEDSAVYLCASSLDHGNLEAYNEQFFGPGTRLTVL.

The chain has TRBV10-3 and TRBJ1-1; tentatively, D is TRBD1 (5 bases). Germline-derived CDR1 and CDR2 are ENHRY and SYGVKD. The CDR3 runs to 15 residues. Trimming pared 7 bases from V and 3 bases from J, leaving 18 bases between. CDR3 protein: CAINFDVGGHTEAFF. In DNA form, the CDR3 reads TGTGCCATCAATTTTGATGTGGGGGGTCACACTGAAGCTTTCTTT.

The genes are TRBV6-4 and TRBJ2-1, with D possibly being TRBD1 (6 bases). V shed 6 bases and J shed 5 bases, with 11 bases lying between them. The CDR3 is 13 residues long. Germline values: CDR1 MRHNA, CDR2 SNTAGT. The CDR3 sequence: CASSGTPDNEQFF. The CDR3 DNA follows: TGTGCCAGCAGCGGGACACCCGACAATGAGCAGTTCTTC.

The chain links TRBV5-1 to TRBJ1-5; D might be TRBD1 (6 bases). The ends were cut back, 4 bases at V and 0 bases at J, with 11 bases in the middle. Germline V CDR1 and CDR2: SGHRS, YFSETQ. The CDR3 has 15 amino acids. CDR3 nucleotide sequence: TGCGCCAGCAGCCCGGGGACAACTAGCAATCAGCCCCAGCATTTT. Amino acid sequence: CASSPGTTSNQPQHF.

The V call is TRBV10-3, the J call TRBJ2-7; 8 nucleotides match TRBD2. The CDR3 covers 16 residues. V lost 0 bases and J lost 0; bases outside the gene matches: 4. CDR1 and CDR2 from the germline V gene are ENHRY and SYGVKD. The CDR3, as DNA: TGTGCCATCAGTGAGTCCACTAGCGGTTTCTCCTACGAGCAGTACTTC. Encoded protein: CAISESTSGFSYEQYF.

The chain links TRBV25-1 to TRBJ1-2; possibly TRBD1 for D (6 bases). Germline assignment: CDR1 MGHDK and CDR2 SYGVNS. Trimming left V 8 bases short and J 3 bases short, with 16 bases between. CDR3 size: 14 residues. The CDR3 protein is CASGTTAGDYGYTF. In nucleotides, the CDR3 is TGTGCCAGCGGCACTACGGCAGGGGACTATGGCTACACCTTC.

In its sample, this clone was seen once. The CDR3, as DNA: TGTGCTAGTGGTTTGGTAGGTCTGCCGAACACTGAAGCTTTCTTT. It translates to CASGLVGLPNTEAFF. The chain employs TRBV12-5 and TRBJ1-1; D is uncertain. CDR1 is LGHNT and CDR2 is FRNRAP in the germline V gene. This CDR3 comprises 15 residues. V was shortened by 0 bases and J by 1 base, with 9 bases between the two germline ends.

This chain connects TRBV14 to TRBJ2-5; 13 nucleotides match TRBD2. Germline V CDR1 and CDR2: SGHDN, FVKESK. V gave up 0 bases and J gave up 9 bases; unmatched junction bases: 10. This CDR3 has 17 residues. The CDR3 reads CASSQDWGLAGWRAQYF. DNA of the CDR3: TGTGCCAGCAGCCAAGACTGGGGACTAGCGGGGTGGCGTGCCCAGTACTTC.

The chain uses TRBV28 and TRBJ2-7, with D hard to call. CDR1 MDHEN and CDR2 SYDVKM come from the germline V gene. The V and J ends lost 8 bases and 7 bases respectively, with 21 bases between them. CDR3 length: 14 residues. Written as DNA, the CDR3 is TGTGCCAGCGCCCCAACTGGCGGTTCCGGTGAGCAGTACTTC. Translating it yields CASAPTGGSGEQYF.

The CDR3 sequence: CASSHTSGRVGETQYF. In DNA form, the CDR3 reads TGCGCCAGCAGCCATACTAGCGGGAGGGTGGGAGAGACCCAGTACTTC. V and J are TRBV4-3 and TRBJ2-5, with TRBD2 matching over 13 bases. The V segment lost 3 bases and the J segment 4 bases; nucleotides outside the gene matches: 5. The germline V gene encodes CDR1 LGHNA and CDR2 YSLEER. This CDR3 comprises 16 residues.

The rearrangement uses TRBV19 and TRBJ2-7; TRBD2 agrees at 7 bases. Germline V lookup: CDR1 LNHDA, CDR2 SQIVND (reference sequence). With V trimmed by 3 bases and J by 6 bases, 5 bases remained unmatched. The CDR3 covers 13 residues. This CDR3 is CASSMVWGGEQYF. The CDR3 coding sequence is TGTGCCAGTAGTATGGTATGGGGGGGCGAGCAGTACTTC.

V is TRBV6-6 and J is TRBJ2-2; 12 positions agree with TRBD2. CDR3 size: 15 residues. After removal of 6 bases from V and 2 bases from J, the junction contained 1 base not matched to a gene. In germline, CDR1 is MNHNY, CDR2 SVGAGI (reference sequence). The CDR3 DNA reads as TGTGCCAGCAGAGGACTAGCGGGAAACACCGGGGAGCTGTTTTTT. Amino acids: CASRGLAGNTGELFF.

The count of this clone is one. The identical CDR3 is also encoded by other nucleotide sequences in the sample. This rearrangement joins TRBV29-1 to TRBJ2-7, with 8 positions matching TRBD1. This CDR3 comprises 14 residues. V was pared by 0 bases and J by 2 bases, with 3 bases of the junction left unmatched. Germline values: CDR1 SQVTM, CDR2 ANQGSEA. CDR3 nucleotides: TGCAGCGTTGAAGATGGGACAGGCGCCTACGAGCAGTACTTC. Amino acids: CSVEDGTGAYEQYF.